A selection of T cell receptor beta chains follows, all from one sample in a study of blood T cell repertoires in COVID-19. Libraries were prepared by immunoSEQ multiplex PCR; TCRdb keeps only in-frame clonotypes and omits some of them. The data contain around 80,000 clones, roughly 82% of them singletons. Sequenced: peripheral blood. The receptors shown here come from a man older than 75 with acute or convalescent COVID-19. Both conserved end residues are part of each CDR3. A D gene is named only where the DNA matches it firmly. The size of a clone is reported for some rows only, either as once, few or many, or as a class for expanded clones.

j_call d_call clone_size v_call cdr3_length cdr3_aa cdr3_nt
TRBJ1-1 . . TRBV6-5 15 CASSYSTRMNTEAFF TGTGCCAGCAGTTACTCGACCAGGATGAACACTGAAGCTTTCTTT
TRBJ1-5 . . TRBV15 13 CATAAAGNQPQHF TGTGCCACCGCGGCGGCAGGGAATCAGCCCCAGCATTTT
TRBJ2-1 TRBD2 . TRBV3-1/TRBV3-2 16 CASSHRGESSYNEQFF TGTGCCAGCAGCCATCGGGGGGAAAGCTCCTACAATGAGCAGTTCTTC
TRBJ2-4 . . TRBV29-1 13 CSVEGQARNIQYF TGCAGCGTTGAAGGACAGGCGCGAAACATTCAGTACTTC
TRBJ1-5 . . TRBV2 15 CASSGFGGGRQPQHF TGTGCCAGCAGTGGTTTCGGGGGGGGACGTCAGCCCCAGCATTTT
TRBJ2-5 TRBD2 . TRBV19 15 CASSARGGAQETQYF TGTGCCAGTAGTGCCCGCGGGGGGGCCCAAGAGACCCAGTACTTC
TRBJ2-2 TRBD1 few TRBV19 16 CASSNGQGGTNGELFF TGTGCCAGTAGTAATGGACAGGGGGGTACGAACGGGGAGCTGTTTTTT
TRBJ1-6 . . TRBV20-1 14 CSASLGADNSPLHF TGCAGTGCTAGTTTGGGGGCTGATAATTCACCCCTCCACTTT
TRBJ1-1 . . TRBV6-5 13 CASSYSSSTEAFF TGTGCCAGCAGTTACTCTTCTTCCACTGAAGCTTTCTTT
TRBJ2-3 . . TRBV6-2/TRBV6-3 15 CASSYEVSSTDTQYF TGTGCCAGCAGTTACGAGGTATCTAGCACAGATACGCAGTATTTT
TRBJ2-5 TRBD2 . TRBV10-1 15 CASSELAGGQETQYF TGCGCCAGCAGTGAACTAGCGGGGGGCCAAGAGACCCAGTACTTC
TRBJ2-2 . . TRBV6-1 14 CASSDLGGTGELFF TGTGCCAGCAGTGACCTGGGGGGCACCGGGGAGCTGTTTTTT
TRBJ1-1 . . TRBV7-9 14 CASSLNEGVTEAFF TGTGCCAGCAGCTTGAACGAAGGGGTCACTGAAGCTTTCTTT
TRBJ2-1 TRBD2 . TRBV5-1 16 CASKKFAGGVYNEQFF TGCGCCAGCAAAAAATTTGCGGGGGGCGTATACAATGAGCAGTTCTTC
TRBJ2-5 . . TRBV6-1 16 CASSESAPIRRETQYF TGTGCCAGCAGTGAAAGCGCCCCTATCCGTAGAGAGACCCAGTACTTC
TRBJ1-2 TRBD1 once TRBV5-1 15 CASSLGLRDSYGYTF TGCGCCAGCAGCTTGGGACTCCGGGACAGCTATGGCTACACCTTC
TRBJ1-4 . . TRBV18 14 CASSPPPGFEKLFF TGTGCCAGCTCACCACCTCCAGGATTTGAAAAACTGTTTTTT
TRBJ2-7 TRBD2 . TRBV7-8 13 CASSPQWGGEQYF TGTGCCAGCAGCCCTCAATGGGGGGGCGAGCAGTACTTC
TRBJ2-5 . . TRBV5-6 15 CASSRKTEYQETQYF TGTGCCAGCAGCCGGAAGACAGAGTACCAAGAGACCCAGTACTTC
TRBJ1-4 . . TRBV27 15 CASSLSGGSGGKLFF TGTGCCAGCAGTTTGAGTGGGGGTTCGGGGGGAAAACTGTTTTTT
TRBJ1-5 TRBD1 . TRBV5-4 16 CASSAAQGSSQGPQHF TGTGCCAGCAGCGCTGCACAGGGGAGCTCTCAAGGGCCCCAGCATTTT
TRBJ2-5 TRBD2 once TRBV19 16 CASSANSAGRQETQYF TGTGCCAGTAGTGCTAATTCAGCGGGGAGGCAAGAGACCCAGTACTTC
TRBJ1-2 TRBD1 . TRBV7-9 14 CASSQQGVNYGYTF TGTGCCAGCAGCCAACAGGGGGTTAACTATGGCTACACCTTC
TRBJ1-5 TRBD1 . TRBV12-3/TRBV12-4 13 CASSPTGVQPQHF TGTGCCAGCAGTCCGACAGGGGTTCAGCCCCAGCATTTT
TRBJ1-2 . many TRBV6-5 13 CASSYGPASHYTF TGTGCCAGCAGTTACGGGCCAGCATCTCACTACACCTTC
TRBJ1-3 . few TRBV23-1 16 CASSQSGGTSGNTIYF TGCGCCAGCAGTCAATCCGGGGGTACGTCTGGAAACACCATATATTTT
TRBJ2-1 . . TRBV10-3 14 CATRPAVNYNEQFF TGTGCCACCCGGCCGGCGGTGAACTACAATGAGCAGTTCTTC
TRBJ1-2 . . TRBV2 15 CASSAKTGRNYGYTF TGTGCCAGCAGTGCGAAGACAGGTAGAAACTATGGCTACACCTTC
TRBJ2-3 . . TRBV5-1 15 CASSPNGQSTDTQYF TGCGCCAGCAGCCCTAATGGACAGTCCACAGATACGCAGTATTTT
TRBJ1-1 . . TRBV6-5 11 CASSSEVEAFF TGTGCCAGCAGCTCTGAGGTGGAAGCTTTCTTT
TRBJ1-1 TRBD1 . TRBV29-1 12 CSVESGGTEAFF TGCAGCGTTGAATCAGGGGGGACTGAAGCTTTCTTT
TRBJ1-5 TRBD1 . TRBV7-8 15 CASSGRQGKDQPQHF TGTGCCAGCAGCGGGAGACAGGGGAAAGATCAGCCCCAGCATTTT
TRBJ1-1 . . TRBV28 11 CASTRGTEAFF TGTGCCAGCACTCGGGGGACTGAAGCTTTCTTT
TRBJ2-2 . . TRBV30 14 CACQGGSNTGELFF TGTGCCTGCCAAGGGGGATCGAACACCGGGGAGCTGTTTTTT
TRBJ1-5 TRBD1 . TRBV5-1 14 CASSPGQGDQPQHF TGCGCCAGCAGCCCCGGACAGGGAGACCAGCCCCAGCATTTT
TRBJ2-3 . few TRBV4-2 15 CASSQGSTSTDTQYF TGTGCCAGCAGCCAAGGGTCCACTAGCACAGATACGCAGTATTTT
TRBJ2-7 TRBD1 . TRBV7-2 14 CASNPGTGAYEQYF TGTGCCAGCAATCCCGGGACAGGAGCCTACGAGCAGTACTTC
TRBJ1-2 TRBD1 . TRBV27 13 CASSSDRAYGYTF TGTGCCAGCAGTTCGGACAGGGCCTATGGCTACACCTTC
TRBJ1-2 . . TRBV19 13 CASSMTSNYGYTF TGTGCCAGTAGTATGACTTCTAACTATGGCTACACCTTC
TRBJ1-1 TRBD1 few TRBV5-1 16 CASSLSPGQGGTEAFF TGCGCCAGCAGCTTGAGTCCGGGACAGGGAGGCACTGAAGCTTTCTTT
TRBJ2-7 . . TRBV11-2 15 CASSENRVHLYEQYF TGTGCCAGCAGCGAAAACAGGGTCCATCTCTACGAGCAGTACTTC
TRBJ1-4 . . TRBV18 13 CASSPRHTEKLFF TGTGCCAGCTCACCACGACATACAGAAAAACTGTTTTTT
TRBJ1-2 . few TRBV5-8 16 CASSWMAGKGSYGYTF TGTGCCAGCAGCTGGATGGCAGGGAAGGGTAGCTATGGCTACACCTTC
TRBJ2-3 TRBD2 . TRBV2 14 CASSEPREADTQYF TGTGCCAGCAGTGAACCGCGGGAGGCAGATACGCAGTATTTT
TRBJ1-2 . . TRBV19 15 CASDPDSSGGSGYTF TGTGCCAGCGACCCGGACAGTAGCGGGGGGTCGGGCTACACCTTC
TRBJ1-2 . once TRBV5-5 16 CASSSRGGTPNYGYTF TGTGCCAGCAGCTCCCGGGGGGGCACCCCTAACTATGGCTACACCTTC
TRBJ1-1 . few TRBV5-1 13 CASSLGTQDEAFF TGCGCCAGCAGCTTGGGAACACAAGATGAAGCTTTCTTT
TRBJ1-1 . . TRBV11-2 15 CASSLLGGANTEAFF TGTGCCAGCAGCTTATTAGGAGGGGCGAACACTGAAGCTTTCTTT
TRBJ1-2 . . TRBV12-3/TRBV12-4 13 CASSLGASYGYTF TGTGCCAGCAGTTTAGGGGCATCTTATGGCTACACCTTC
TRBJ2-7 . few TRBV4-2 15 CASSQTQTSPYEQYF TGTGCCAGCAGCCAAACCCAGACAAGCCCCTACGAGCAGTACTTC
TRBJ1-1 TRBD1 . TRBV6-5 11 CASRRQGRAFF TGTGCCAGCAGGAGACAGGGTAGAGCTTTCTTT
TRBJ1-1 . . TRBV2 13 CASKSEENTEAFF TGTGCCAGCAAGTCAGAGGAGAACACTGAAGCTTTCTTT
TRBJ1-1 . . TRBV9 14 CASSGASMNTEAFF TGTGCCAGCAGCGGGGCCTCCATGAACACTGAAGCTTTCTTT
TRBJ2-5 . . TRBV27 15 CASSLLAVSGETQYF TGTGCCAGCAGTTTATTGGCAGTCAGTGGAGAGACCCAGTACTTC
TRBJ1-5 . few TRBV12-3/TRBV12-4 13 CASSFNRDQPQHF TGTGCCAGCAGTTTTAATCGGGATCAGCCCCAGCATTTT
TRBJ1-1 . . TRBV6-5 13 CASQYQGRTEAFF TGTGCCAGCCAATACCAGGGCCGGACTGAAGCTTTCTTT
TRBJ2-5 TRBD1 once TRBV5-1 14 CASSSGTGEETQYF TGCGCCAGCAGCAGCGGGACAGGGGAGGAGACCCAGTACTTC
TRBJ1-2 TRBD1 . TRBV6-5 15 CASSYRTGNNYGYTF TGTGCCAGCAGTTACCGGACAGGGAATAACTATGGCTACACCTTC
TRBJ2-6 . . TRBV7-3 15 CASSLQGPGANVLTF TGTGCCAGCAGTCTTCAGGGTCCTGGGGCCAACGTCCTGACTTTC